This T cell receptor (beta chain) originates from a study of T cells in Graves' hyperthyroidism and ophthalmopathy. The diagnoses drew upon clinical symptoms, serum thyroxine and TRAb, thyroid ultrasound and orbital computed tomography. Amplified TCR beta CDR3 regions came from RNA transcripts. First-round RT-PCR with HTBI primers amplified the TCR CDR3 region. TCRdb processed the multiplex PCR reads anew with MiXCR; each CDR3 protein has one entry. This sample yields about 570,000 distinct CDR3 sequences, of which 14% are seen a single time; about 15% belongs to the top ten. About this clonotype: The antigen remains undetermined.

General study findings and limits: In blood, most of the thyroid clonotypes expanded above 0.001 were also present.

The sequence came from a middle-aged woman with Graves' hyperthyroidism. Sequences were obtained from blood.

This CDR3 reads CASSQQGRGYTF. The DNA for the CDR3 is TGTGCCAGCAGCCAACAGGGTCGGGGCTACACCTTC. V gene TRBV3-1 combines with J gene TRBJ1-2; D may be TRBD1 (5 bases). Between the trimmed V and J ends, which lost 2 bases and 8 bases, there was a span of 9 bases. In germline, CDR1 is LGHDT, CDR2 YNNKEL (reference sequence). The CDR3 covers 12 residues.